This TCR beta chain was recorded in a study of siplizumab effects on memory and regulatory T cells (dated by TCRdb to between 2019 and 2020). As for the study more broadly: The study looked at the effect of siplizumab, an anti-CD2 antibody, on alloreactive T-cell subsets in allogeneic mixed lymphocyte reactions made from human PBMCs. Study-level results and caveats: Siplizumab significantly lowered the cumulative frequency of alloreactive sequences that could be traced to unstimulated CD4+ memory T cells. Whether proliferating Tregs from siplizumab cultures actually had suppressive function was not functionally confirmed. In reactions with siplizumab, an average of 68.8% of mappable alloreactive CD4+ clones were Treg-derived, compared with approximately 29% in control reactions. Roughly 80-95% of proliferating CD4+ or CD8+ clones could not be assigned a naive or memory phenotype. Because sequences at frequencies below about 10^-5 were poorly captured, only a minor fraction of alloreactive clones could be mapped back to unstimulated subsets. Greater diversity appeared to be present in unstimulated naive T cells than in memory T cells, and a substantial contribution to the alloresponse seemed to be made by naive cells.

Sorted unstimulated T cells and proliferating T cells recovered from mixed lymphocyte reactions underwent TCRbeta CDR3 sequencing. Fresh whole blood from ten HLA-typed healthy donors was used as the source from which PBMCs were isolated. To map where alloreactive clones came from, CD4+ non-regulatory T cells in the unstimulated state were FACS-sorted. Libraries were prepared through the immunoSEQ multiplex PCR assay. Approximately 100,000 TCR templates per sample were assayed on the deep sequencing platform. Genomic DNA extracted from sorted T cells was used for TCRbeta CDR3 sequencing. For the original study's pipeline: Clonal analysis of TCRbeta CDR3 data was done in the R programming language. Unstimulated samples were compared with post-reaction CFSE-low samples to define alloreactive CD4+ and CD8+ clones. Alloreactive CD4+ clones were assigned to regulatory or non-regulatory origin by matching sequences to sorted unstimulated Treg and non-Treg repertoires. The source is immuneACCESS, and TCRdb retained only in-frame sequences with V and J called. Part of the clones is not carried over; for the studies checked, unresolved V genes explain less than half of this, and the remainder is unexplained. D and trimming come from the DNA, and the V and J calls and clone size come from that table. The sample records some 120,000 clones, roughly 94% of which are singletons. The ten top clones hold under 2% of the sample.

To note about this clone: Its antigen is still unknown. No base-level quality is on record; no much larger clone is a single base apart.

Sequences SNHLY (CDR1) and FYNNEI (CDR2) are obtained from the germline V gene. The CDR3 holds 14 amino acids from the cysteine to the phenylalanine. Only the CDR3 region is kept as DNA, spanning 42 bases read in frame from base 1. Relative to germline, V is missing 2 bases and J is missing 4 bases, with 2 bases of the junction outside any gene match. The receptor chain draws on TRBV2 and TRBJ1-5; 7 central nucleotides agree with TRBD1. The specimen was non-Treg CD4+ T cells sorted from blood. Sample cell subset or site, as interpreted from the label and publication: FACS-sorted unstimulated CD4+ non-regulatory T cells. The receptor's source is a human donor in good health. The CDR3 in this case is CASSETTGNQPQHF. The DNA reads as follows: TGTGCCAGCAGTGAAACGACAGGGAATCAGCCCCAGCATTTT.